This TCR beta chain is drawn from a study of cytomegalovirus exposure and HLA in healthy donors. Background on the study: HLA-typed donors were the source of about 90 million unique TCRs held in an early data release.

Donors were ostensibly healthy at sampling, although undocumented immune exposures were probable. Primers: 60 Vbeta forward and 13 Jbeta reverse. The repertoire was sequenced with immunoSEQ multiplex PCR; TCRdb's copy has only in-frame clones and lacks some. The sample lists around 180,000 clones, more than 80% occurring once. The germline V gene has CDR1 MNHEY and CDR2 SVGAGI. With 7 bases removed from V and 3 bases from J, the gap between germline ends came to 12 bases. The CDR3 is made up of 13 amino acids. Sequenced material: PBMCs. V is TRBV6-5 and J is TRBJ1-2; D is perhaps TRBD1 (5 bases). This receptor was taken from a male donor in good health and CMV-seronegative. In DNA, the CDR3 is TGTGCCAGCACCCAGGGAGGGTACTATGGCTACACCTTC. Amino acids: CASTQGGYYGYTF.